The 30 T cell receptor beta chains below come from one sample, sequenced in a study of T cell clonality in common variable immunodeficiency. Overall study findings and caveats: In common variable immunodeficiency, TCR beta chains reportedly carried fewer deletions and N-nucleotide insertions.

Some clones are missing from TCRdb's copy, which holds only in-frame ones; the method was immunoSEQ multiplex PCR. This sample includes 10,000 to 12,000 clones with no singletons; its ten biggest clones take up roughly 6.3%. Antigens of these TCRs are unknown. The sequenced sample was peripheral blood mononuclear cells. Every receptor here comes from a human donor with common variable immunodeficiency.

CDR3 DNA, as far as it was read: TGTGCCAGTATTGGGGACATCTTTGATGAAAAA. Translation gives CASIGDIFDEK. In full, the CDR3 reads CASIGDIFDEKLFF. The rearrangement links TRBV19 to TRBJ1-4; possibly TRBD1 for D (6 bases). The CDR3 end is not reached by the read, which stops 3 residues before it; the germline J gene fills it in. V was clipped by 7 bases and J by 6 bases, with 15 bases between them. There are 14 residues in the CDR3. CDR1 LNHDA and CDR2 SQIVND come from the germline V gene (reference sequence). The full variable domain, rest sourced from reference TRBV19 and TRBJ1-4, is DGGITQSPKYLFRKEGQNVTLSCEQNLNHDAMYWYRQDPGQGLRLIYYSQIVNDFQKGDIAEGYSVSREKKESFPLTVTSAQKNPTAFYLCASIGDIFDEKLFFGSGTQLSVL.

Comments on this clone: Read sequence stops 3 residues before the CDR3 end, and the germline J gene provides the missing end. This sequence joins TRBV18 and TRBJ1-1, with TRBD1 identical over 7 bases. The length of the CDR3 is 14 residues. Germline V lookup: CDR1 KGHSH, CDR2 LQKENI. V shed 3 bases and J 3 bases; nucleotides not matched to a gene: 4. The covered CDR3 bases are TGTGCCAGCTCACCTCAGCAGGGGGACACTGAA. The encoded protein is CASSPQQGDTE. The CDR3, in full, reads CASSPQQGDTEAFF.

This clone was seen a few times. The read halts 3 residues ahead of the CDR3 end, with the missing end drawn from the germline J gene. The chain employs TRBV20-1 and TRBJ2-1; 10 bases map to TRBD2. V shed 2 bases and J 6 bases; nucleotides not matched to a gene: 10. CDR3 length: 16 amino acids. From germline, CDR1 is DFQATT and CDR2 SNEGSKA (reference sequence). This CDR3 reads CSARSRLAGVINEQFF. The part of the CDR3 DNA that was read is TGCAGTGCTAGATCTCGCCTAGCGGGAGTGATCAATGAG.

With respect to this clone: Read sequence stops 3 residues before the CDR3 end, and the germline J gene provides the missing end. The chain has TRBV18 and TRBJ2-5; D call uncertain. This CDR3 is built from 14 residues. V was clipped by 3 bases and J by 2 bases, with 10 bases between them. Germline CDR1 and CDR2: KGHSH and LQKENI. This CDR3 reads CASSPARPQETQYF. The sequenced part of the CDR3 DNA is TGTGCCAGCTCACCCGCCAGGCCACAAGAGACC.

Sample share makes this clone medium-sized. Read coverage stops 3 residues before the CDR3 terminus; the germline J gene supplies the remainder. V gene TRBV5-1 combines with J gene TRBJ2-1, with D possibly matching TRBD1 (5 bases). CDR3 size: 16 residues. Germline V CDR1 and CDR2: SGHRS, YFSETQ. Trimming cost V 0 bases and J 0 bases, with 10 bases left between them. Incomplete CDR3 DNA: TGCGCCAGCAGCTTGGTAGGGGTGGGCTCCTACAATGAG. Protein product: CASSLVGVGSYNE. The full CDR3 is CASSLVGVGSYNEQFF.

The table lists this clone with a few counts. A junction end diverges from the germline sequence, so it may reflect a read error. The read terminates 3 residues ahead of where the CDR3 ends, so the germline J gene completes it. The genes are TRBV18 and TRBJ1-4; D gene uncertain. CDR3 length equals 13 residues. Germline values: CDR1 KGHSH, CDR2 LQKENI. The sequenced CDR3 bases are TGTGCCAGCTCATCACCAGAGAGGGAAAAA. Its translation is CASSSPEREK. The whole CDR3 protein is CASSSPEREKLFF.

This clone was detected only a few times. The read halts 3 residues ahead of the CDR3 end, with the missing end drawn from the germline J gene. This sequence joins TRBV7-9 and TRBJ2-2; 9 bases are a match to TRBD1. Germline loops: CDR1 SEHNR, CDR2 FQNEAQ (reference sequence). V lost 8 bases, J lost 5 bases, and 6 bases stayed unmatched. The CDR3 contains 14 residues. Partial CDR3 DNA: TGTGCCAGCTGGGGGACAGGGAAAACCGGGGAG. This translates into CASWGTGKTGE. The entire CDR3 sequence reads CASWGTGKTGELFF.

The CDR3 DNA, read in part, is TGTGCCAGCAGTGCCGCTAGCGGGAGCCATGAG. Amino acid sequence: CASSAASGSHE. In full, the CDR3 reads CASSAASGSHEQFF. This chain connects TRBV6-1 to TRBJ2-1, with 10 nucleotides matching TRBD2. The read finishes 3 residues shy of the CDR3 end, and the germline J gene is used to complete it. This CDR3 has 14 amino acids. Germline assignment: CDR1 MNHNS and CDR2 SASEGT. V lost 4 bases to trimming and J lost 8 bases; unmatched junction nucleotides: 5.

By share, this clone ranks as medium-sized. The CDR3 loop reads CAWSVIQGGDGYTF. The DNA read from the CDR3 is TGTGCCTGGAGTGTAATACAGGGTGGAGATGGC. The chain uses TRBV30 and TRBJ1-2; maybe TRBD1 (6 bases). The DNA ends 3 residues before the CDR3 does, and the rest of the CDR3 is filled in from the germline J gene. Germline CDR1 is GTSNPN and CDR2 is SVGIG (reference sequence). The CDR3 covers 14 residues. Between the trimmed V and J ends, which lost 0 bases and 6 bases, there was a span of 14 bases.

The table lists this clone with a few counts. The read falls 3 residues short of the CDR3 end, and the missing part is taken from the germline J gene. This sequence joins TRBV7-3 and TRBJ2-2; tentatively, D is TRBD1 (6 bases). The CDR3 is made up of 13 amino acids. V was cut by 6 bases and J by 7 bases, with 12 bases left in between. Germline values: CDR1 SGHTA, CDR2 FQGTGA. CDR3 sequence reads: CASRLGTNGELFF. CDR3 bases read: TGTGCCAGCAGACTTGGGACAAACGGGGAG.

A word on this clone: The read terminates 3 residues ahead of where the CDR3 ends, so the germline J gene completes it. V usage is TRBV5-6 and J usage is TRBJ2-7; the D is unclear. Germline V lookup: CDR1 SGHDT, CDR2 YYEEEE. V was pared by 0 bases and J by 4 bases, with 11 bases between. This CDR3 has 14 residues. The CDR3 is CASSLARRPYEQYF. The part of the CDR3 DNA that was read is TGTGCCAGCAGCTTGGCGCGGAGACCGTACGAG.

This clone was seen a handful of times. The sequenced fragment ends 3 residues before the CDR3 boundary, so the rest is inferred from the germline J gene. The chain combines TRBV5-1 with TRBJ2-1; 10 nucleotides line up with TRBD1. Germline loops: CDR1 SGHRS, CDR2 YFSETQ. This CDR3 contains 16 residues. The V gene end was trimmed by 4 bases and the J gene end by 1 base; junction bases not matched to a gene: 5. CDR3 amino acids: CASSHGDRGSYNEQFF. The CDR3 DNA, read in part, is TGCGCCAGCAGCCATGGGGACAGGGGATCCTACAATGAG.

Concerning this clone itself: The CDR3 extends 3 residues past the end of the read, so its final part is completed from the germline J gene. The rearrangement joins TRBV7-6 to TRBJ2-1; TRBD2 agrees at 16 bases. Germline loops: CDR1 SGHVS, CDR2 FNYEAQ. This CDR3 has 16 amino acids. The V gene end was trimmed by 5 bases and the J gene end by 8 bases; junction bases not matched to a gene: 6. The CDR3 sequence: CASSGTSGREGYEQFF. The sequenced part of the CDR3 DNA is TGTGCCAGCAGCGGGACTAGCGGGAGGGAGGGATATGAG.

In the case of this clone: The read stops 3 residues short of the end of the CDR3; the missing end is completed from the germline J gene. This chain uses TRBV19 with TRBJ2-7; TRBD1 agrees at 7 bases. This CDR3 is 14 amino acids long. Trimming cost V 7 bases and J 1 base; bases outside gene matches: 7. The germline CDR1 and CDR2 sequences are LNHDA and SQIVND (reference sequence). The CDR3 spells CASKGALSSYEQYF. CDR3 bases read: TGTGCCAGTAAGGGGGCCCTATCGTCCTACGAG.

Note on this clone: The CDR3 end lies 3 residues beyond the end of the read and is filled in from the germline J gene. The rearrangement links TRBV2 to TRBJ2-7; 7 bases agree with TRBD1. The CDR3 sequence is 13 residues long. V dropped 7 bases and J dropped 5; count of bases not matched to a gene: 8. Looked up from germline, CDR1 is SNHLY and CDR2 is FYNNEI. CDR3 DNA (partial): TGTGCCAGCAAGTTAAGAGGGGGCGACGAG. This gives the protein CASKLRGGDE. The entire CDR3 protein is CASKLRGGDEQYF.

In the case of this clone: The read stops 3 residues short of the end of the CDR3; the missing end is completed from the germline J gene. Other DNA sequences in this specimen translate into the identical CDR3. This rearrangement joins TRBV7-9 to TRBJ1-5; D might be TRBD1 (5 bases). V shed 1 base and J shed 7 bases, with 8 bases lying between them. CDR3 size: 13 residues. Germline values: CDR1 SEHNR, CDR2 FQNEAQ (reference sequence). CDR3 DNA, as far as it was read: TGTGCCAGCAGCTTAGGCGGGGCGCAGCCC. Amino acid sequence: CASSLGGAQP. In full, the CDR3 is CASSLGGAQPQHF.

As regards this clone: The observed sequence ends 3 residues before the CDR3 terminus, with the missing tail filled in from the germline J gene. The J gene is TRBJ2-5, the V gene TRBV30; 8 bases are a match to TRBD2. Trimming removed 1 base from V and 2 bases from J; junction bases left unmatched: 6. The CDR3 spans 15 residues. Germline V gene sequence: CDR1 GTSNPN, CDR2 SVGIG (reference sequence). CDR3: CAWSDYSGVQETQYF. The CDR3 DNA, read in part, is TGTGCCTGGAGTGATTATAGCGGGGTACAAGAGACC. The full variable domain, its missing parts supplied by reference TRBV30 and TRBJ2-5, is SQTIHQWPATLVQPVGSPLSLECTVEGTSNPNLYWYRQAAGRGLQLLFYSVGIGQISSEVPQNLSASRPQDRQFILSSKKLLLSDSGFYLCAWSDYSGVQETQYFGPGTRLLVL.

As regards this clone: From the germline J gene comes the end of the CDR3, since the read stops 3 residues before it. The V gene is TRBV7-2, the J gene TRBJ2-3; 7 bases agree with TRBD1. The germline gives CDR1 SGHTA, CDR2 FQGNSA. Trimming cost V 4 bases and J 4 bases; bases outside gene matches: 5. This CDR3 spans 14 amino acids. CDR3 DNA (partial): TGTGCCAGCAGCTCCGGACAGGCGGCAGATACG. Translation gives CASSSGQAADT. The whole CDR3 sequence is CASSSGQAADTQYF.

This clone came up a few times. The CDR3 extends 3 residues past the end of the read, so its final part is completed from the germline J gene. J is TRBJ2-1 and V is TRBV19; 11 positions match TRBD2. V gave up 7 bases and J gave up 5 bases; unmatched junction bases: 4. CDR3 length: 14 amino acids. CDR1 LNHDA and CDR2 SQIVND come from the germline V gene (reference sequence). The sequenced CDR3 bases are TGTGCCAGTACCGGGACTAGCGGACACAATGAG. Translation: CASTGTSGHNE. The complete CDR3 sequence is CASTGTSGHNEQFF.

Sample share makes this clone medium-sized. The read falls 3 residues short of the CDR3 end, and the missing part is taken from the germline J gene. The chain couples TRBV7-3 to TRBJ2-7; 16 bases match TRBD2. The germline gives CDR1 SGHTA, CDR2 FQGTGA. This CDR3 contains 21 residues. V shed 1 base and J 3 bases; nucleotides not matched to a gene: 15. The part of the CDR3 DNA that was read is TGTGCCAGCAGCTTAAACTCTCGGGGGACTAGCGGGAGGGCGACCAACTACGAG. It yields the protein CASSLNSRGTSGRATNYE. The full CDR3 sequence reads CASSLNSRGTSGRATNYEQYF.

Concerning this clone: The CDR3 end lies 3 residues beyond the end of the read and is filled in from the germline J gene. The chain combines TRBV6-2 or TRBV6-3 with TRBJ2-7; weak D call: TRBD2 (5 bases). With 6 bases removed from V and 3 bases from J, the gap between germline ends came to 6 bases. Germline CDR1 MNHEY, CDR2 SVGEGT. The CDR3 sequence is 11 residues long. CDR3 loop: CASSDYYEQYF. The covered CDR3 bases are TGTGCCAGCAGCGACTACTACGAG.

This clone is labeled medium-sized (0.01 to 0.1%). The sequenced CDR3 bases are TGTGCCAGCAGCCCGGGACCGGGACTCACAGATACG. Encoded protein: CASSPGPGLTDT. The whole CDR3 protein is CASSPGPGLTDTQYF. This chain joins TRBV5-8 and TRBJ2-3, with D possibly being TRBD2 (6 bases). The read ends 3 residues early relative to the CDR3; the germline J gene fills the gap. The CDR3 runs to 15 residues. With 4 bases removed from V and 2 bases from J, the gap between germline ends came to 14 bases. CDR1 is SGHTS, CDR2 YDEGEE, per germline.

As concerns this clone: The sequenced fragment ends 3 residues before the CDR3 boundary, so the rest is inferred from the germline J gene. The rearrangement uses TRBV5-6 and TRBJ1-1; maybe TRBD1 (6 bases). This CDR3 has 13 amino acids. CDR1 and CDR2 from the germline V gene are SGHDT and YYEEEE. V was trimmed by 2 bases and J by 5 bases, leaving 10 bases between them. CDR3 in amino acids: CASSLQGWTEAFF. CDR3 DNA (partial): TGTGCCAGCAGCTTACAGGGTTGGACTGAA.

On this clone itself: The read falls 3 residues short of the CDR3 end, and the missing part is taken from the germline J gene. V gene TRBV18 combines with J gene TRBJ1-1; TRBD1 aligns across 8 bases. CDR3 length equals 16 residues. The germline V gene encodes CDR1 KGHSH and CDR2 LQKENI. Unmatched junction bases numbered 11, after V lost 3 bases and J lost 5 bases. Here the CDR3 reads CASSPLPGQAGTEAFF. The CDR3 bases that were read are TGTGCCAGCTCACCTCTCCCGGGACAGGCGGGGACTGAA.

On this clone: The read halts 3 residues ahead of the CDR3 end, with the missing end drawn from the germline J gene. J is TRBJ1-1 and V is TRBV6-2 or TRBV6-3; the D gene is possibly TRBD1 (6 bases). The germline V gene has CDR1 MNHEY and CDR2 SVGEGT. CDR3 size: 15 residues. V was shortened by 6 bases and J by 2 bases, with 16 bases between the two germline ends. CDR3 sequence reads: CASSLYPQGNTEAFF. Incomplete CDR3 DNA: TGTGCCAGCAGCCTTTACCCACAGGGAAACACTGAA.

By sample share, this clone is medium-sized (0.01 to 0.1%). The read stops 3 residues short of the end of the CDR3; the missing end is completed from the germline J gene. The chain employs TRBV29-1 and TRBJ2-1; D is perhaps TRBD2 (5 bases). The CDR3 is 14 residues long. From germline, CDR1 is SQVTM and CDR2 ANQGSEA. Trimming took 1 base from V and 6 from J, leaving 13 bases between them. The CDR3 loop reads CSVEAPPAGNEQFF. The covered CDR3 bases are TGCAGCGTTGAAGCCCCTCCGGCGGGCAATGAG.

Note on this clone: The CDR3 goes on 3 residues after the read ends, and that part is filled in from the germline J gene. The chain carries TRBV18 and TRBJ2-3; 7 bases are a match to TRBD1. After removal of 5 bases from V and 0 bases from J, the junction contained 5 bases not matched to a gene. There are 15 residues in the CDR3. Germline assignment: CDR1 KGHSH and CDR2 LQKENI. The covered CDR3 bases are TGTGCCAGCTCATCCCCGGGACAGAGCACAGATACG. Its protein is CASSSPGQSTDT. The entire CDR3 sequence reads CASSSPGQSTDTQYF. Together with reference TRBV18 and TRBJ2-3, the CDR3 gives the full variable domain: NAGVMQNPRHLVRRRGQEARLRCSPMKGHSHVYWYRQLPEEGLKFMVYLQKENIIDESGMPKERFSAEFPKEGPSILRIQQVVRGDSAAYFCASSSPGQSTDTQYFGPGTRLTVL.

On this clone itself: The read terminates 3 residues ahead of where the CDR3 ends, so the germline J gene completes it. The chain joins TRBV5-1 to TRBJ2-7; D ambiguous. In germline, CDR1 is SGHRS, CDR2 YFSETQ. Trimming removed 1 base from V and 6 bases from J, with 11 bases in between. The length of the CDR3 is 13 residues. CDR3 protein: CASSLRADGEQYF. CDR3 bases read: TGCGCCAGCAGCTTGAGGGCCGACGGCGAG.

This clone was counted between two and nine times. The missing CDR3 end, 3 residues past where the read stops, is filled in from the germline J gene. The chain recombines TRBV30 with TRBJ2-3; TRBD2 matches at 9 bases. This CDR3 is built from 13 residues. The V gene end was trimmed by 2 bases and the J gene end by 8 bases; junction bases not matched to a gene: 5. Germline assignment: CDR1 GTSNPN and CDR2 SVGIG (reference sequence). CDR3 sequence: CAWSPVAGVTQYF. Incomplete CDR3 DNA: TGTGCCTGGAGTCCAGTAGCGGGAGTTACG. The variable domain in full, completed from reference TRBV30 and TRBJ2-3, reads SQTIHQWPATLVQPVGSPLSLECTVEGTSNPNLYWYRQAAGRGLQLLFYSVGIGQISSEVPQNLSASRPQDRQFILSSKKLLLSDSGFYLCAWSPVAGVTQYFGPGTRLTVL.

This clone was counted only a few times. The CDR3 goes on 3 residues after the read ends, and that part is filled in from the germline J gene. The chain employs TRBV18 and TRBJ1-2, with 8 positions matching TRBD1. V was pared by 4 bases and J by 6 bases, with 4 bases of the junction left unmatched. Germline V gene data show CDR1 as KGHSH and CDR2 as LQKENI. The CDR3 has 13 amino acids. The part of the CDR3 DNA that was read is TGTGCCAGCTCACAGGACAGGGACGATGGC. Translation: CASSQDRDDG. The CDR3, in full, reads CASSQDRDDGYTF.